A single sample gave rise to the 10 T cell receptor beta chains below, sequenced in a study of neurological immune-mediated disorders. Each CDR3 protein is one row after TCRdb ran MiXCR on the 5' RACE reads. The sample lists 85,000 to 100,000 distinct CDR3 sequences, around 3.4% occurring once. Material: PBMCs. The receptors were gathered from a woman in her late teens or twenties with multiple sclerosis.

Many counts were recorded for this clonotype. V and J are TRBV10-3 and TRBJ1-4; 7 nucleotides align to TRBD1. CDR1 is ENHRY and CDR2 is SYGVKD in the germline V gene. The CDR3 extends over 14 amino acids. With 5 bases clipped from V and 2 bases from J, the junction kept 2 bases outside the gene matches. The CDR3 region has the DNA TGTGCCATCAGTCCGGGACAGACTAATGAAAAACTGTTTTTT. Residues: CAISPGQTNEKLFF.

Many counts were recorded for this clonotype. The CDR3 DNA follows: TGTGCCAGCAGTTCGCCGGGACACTTACTGAACACTGAAGCTTTCTTT. Encoded protein: CASSSPGHLLNTEAFF. The chain carries TRBV6-6 and TRBJ1-1, with a tentative D call TRBD1 (6 bases). CDR1 is MNHNY and CDR2 is SVGAGI in the germline V gene (reference sequence). V was clipped by 4 bases and J by 0 bases, with 15 bases between them. The CDR3 loop spans 16 amino acids.

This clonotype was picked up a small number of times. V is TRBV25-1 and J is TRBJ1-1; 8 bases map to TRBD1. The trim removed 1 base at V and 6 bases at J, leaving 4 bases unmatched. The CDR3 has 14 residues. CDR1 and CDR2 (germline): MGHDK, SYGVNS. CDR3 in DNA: TGTGCCAGCAGTGAATTTAAGGACAGGGCTGAAGCTTTCTTT. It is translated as CASSEFKDRAEAFF.

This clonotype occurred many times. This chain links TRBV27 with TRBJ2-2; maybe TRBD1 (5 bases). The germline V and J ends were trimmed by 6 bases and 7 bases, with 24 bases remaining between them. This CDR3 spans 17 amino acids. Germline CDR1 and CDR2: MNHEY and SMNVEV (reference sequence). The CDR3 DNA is TGTGCCAGCAGCAAGACGGTGGGCAGGGCGAGTATCGGGGAGCTGTTTTTT. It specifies CASSKTVGRASIGELFF.

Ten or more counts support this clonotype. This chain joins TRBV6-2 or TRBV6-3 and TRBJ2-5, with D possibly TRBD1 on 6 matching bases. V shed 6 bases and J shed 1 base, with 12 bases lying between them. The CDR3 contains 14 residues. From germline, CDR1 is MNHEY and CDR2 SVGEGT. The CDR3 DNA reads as TGTGCCAGCAGCACGACAGGTCTCCAAGAGACCCAGTACTTC. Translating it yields CASSTTGLQETQYF.

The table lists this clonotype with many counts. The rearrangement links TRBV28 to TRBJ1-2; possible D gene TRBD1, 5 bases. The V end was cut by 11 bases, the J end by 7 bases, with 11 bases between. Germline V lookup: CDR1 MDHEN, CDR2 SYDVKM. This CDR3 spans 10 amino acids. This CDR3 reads CAWGNSGYTF. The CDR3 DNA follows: TGTGCCTGGGGGAACAGTGGCTACACCTTC.

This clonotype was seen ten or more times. CDR3 nucleotides: TGTGCCAGCAGCTTGTCGCAGGGAGGATATGGCTACACCTTC. As protein: CASSLSQGGYGYTF. The chain employs TRBV5-6 and TRBJ1-2; a weak D match, TRBD1 (5 bases). The germline gives CDR1 SGHDT, CDR2 YYEEEE. The CDR3 is 14 residues long. The ends were cut back, 1 base at V and 5 bases at J, with 12 bases in the middle.

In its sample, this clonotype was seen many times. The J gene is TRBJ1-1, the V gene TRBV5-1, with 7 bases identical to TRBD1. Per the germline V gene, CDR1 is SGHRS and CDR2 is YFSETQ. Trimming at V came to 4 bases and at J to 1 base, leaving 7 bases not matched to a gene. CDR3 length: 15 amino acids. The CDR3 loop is CASSLLDRQNTEAFF. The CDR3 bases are TGCGCCAGCAGCCTCCTGGACAGGCAGAACACTGAAGCTTTCTTT. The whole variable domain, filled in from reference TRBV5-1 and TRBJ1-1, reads KAGVTQTPRYLIKTRGQQVTLSCSPISGHRSVSWYQQTPGQGLQFLFEYFSETQRNKGNFPGRFSGRQFSNSRSEMNVSTLELGDSALYLCASSLLDRQNTEAFFGQGTRLTVV.

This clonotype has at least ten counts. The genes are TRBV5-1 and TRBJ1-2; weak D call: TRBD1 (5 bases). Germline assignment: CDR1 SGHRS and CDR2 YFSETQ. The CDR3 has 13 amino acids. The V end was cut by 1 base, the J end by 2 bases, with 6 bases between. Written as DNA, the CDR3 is TGCGCCAGCAGCTTGCCAGGGAACTATGGCTACACCTTC. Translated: CASSLPGNYGYTF.

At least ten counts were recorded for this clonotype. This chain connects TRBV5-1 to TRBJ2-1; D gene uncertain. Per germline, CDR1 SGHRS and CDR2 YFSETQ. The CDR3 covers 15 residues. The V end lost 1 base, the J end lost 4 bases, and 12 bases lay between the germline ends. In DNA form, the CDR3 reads TGCGCCAGCAGCTTGTCGGGTTTTATTTACAATGAGCAGTTCTTC. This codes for CASSLSGFIYNEQFF. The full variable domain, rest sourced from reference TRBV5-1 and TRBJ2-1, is KAGVTQTPRYLIKTRGQQVTLSCSPISGHRSVSWYQQTPGQGLQFLFEYFSETQRNKGNFPGRFSGRQFSNSRSEMNVSTLELGDSALYLCASSLSGFIYNEQFFGPGTRLTVL.